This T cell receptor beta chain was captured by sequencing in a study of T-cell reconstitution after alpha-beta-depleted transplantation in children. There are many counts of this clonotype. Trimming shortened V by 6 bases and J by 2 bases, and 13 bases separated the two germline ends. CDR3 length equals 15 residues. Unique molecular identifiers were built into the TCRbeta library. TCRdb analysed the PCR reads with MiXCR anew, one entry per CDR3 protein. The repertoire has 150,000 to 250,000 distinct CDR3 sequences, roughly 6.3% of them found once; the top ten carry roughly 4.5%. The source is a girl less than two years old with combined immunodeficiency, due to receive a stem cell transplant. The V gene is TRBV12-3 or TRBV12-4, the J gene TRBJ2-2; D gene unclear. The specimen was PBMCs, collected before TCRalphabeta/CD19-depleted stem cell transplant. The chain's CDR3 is CASSPTESNTGELFF. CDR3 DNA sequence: TGTGCCAGCAGCCCTACCGAATCCAACACCGGGGAGCTGTTTTTT.